Described below is a single T cell receptor beta chain sequence and its context. Trimming took 0 bases from V and 3 from J, leaving 4 bases between them. Germline V lookup: CDR1 SGHRS, CDR2 YFSETQ. This CDR3 has 12 amino acids. Per the study methods: Scientists estimated how many nucleated cells there were by amplifying reference gene primers. The assay was immunoSEQ multiplex PCR, and TCRdb's table has in-frame clones only and misses some. For V, J and clone size, that table is used; D and trimming come from the DNA. The repertoire holds about 130,000 clones, roughly 80% seen once, with roughly 1.9% in the top ten. This record comes from a study of blood T cell repertoires in COVID-19. Whole-study context: The study drew acute and convalescent COVID-19 samples from the United States, Italy and Spain. The cDNA or gDNA used as material had been derived from T cells, B-cell-depleted T cells, or PBMCs.

The sequenced sample consisted of peripheral blood. The TCR comes from a man aged 65 to 79 with acute or convalescent COVID-19. This chain connects TRBV5-1 to TRBJ2-7; D remains unclear. The CDR3 DNA follows: TGCGCCAGCAGCTTGGACTTCTACGAGCAGTACTTC. Translation: CASSLDFYEQYF.